A single sample gave rise to the 32 T cell receptor beta chains below, sequenced in a study of blood T cell repertoires in COVID-19. The table came from immunoSEQ multiplex PCR; TCRdb's copy has only in-frame clones and leaves some out. The sample has 60,000 to 65,000 clones, 88% seen once. Sequenced input: peripheral blood. The receptors derive from a man aged 50 to 59 with active COVID-19.

The sample holds one count of this clone. V usage is TRBV5-6 and J usage is TRBJ1-2; the D gene is possibly TRBD1 (6 bases). The germline V gene has CDR1 SGHDT and CDR2 YYEEEE. V dropped 2 bases and J dropped 8 bases, with 10 bases sitting between them. The CDR3 runs 12 residues. CDR3 nucleotide sequence: TGTGCCAGCAGCTTAAACAGGGACGGCTACACCTTC. Its protein is CASSLNRDGYTF.

This chain uses TRBV5-1 with TRBJ1-6; D ambiguous. Germline V gene sequence: CDR1 SGHRS, CDR2 YFSETQ. This CDR3 is built from 14 residues. The ends were cut back, 5 bases at V and 3 bases at J, with 9 bases in the middle. CDR3 loop: CASRRDNYNSPLHF. The CDR3 bases are TGCGCCAGCAGGAGAGACAACTATAATTCACCCCTCCACTTT.

J is TRBJ1-2 and V is TRBV5-6; D gene ambiguous. This CDR3 comprises 12 residues. Germline V gives CDR1 SGHDT, CDR2 YYEEEE. With 3 bases removed from V and 4 bases from J, the gap between germline ends came to 7 bases. The CDR3 sequence is CASSSPLYGYTF. CDR3 nucleotide sequence: TGTGCCAGCAGCTCCCCCCTCTATGGCTACACCTTC.

The rearrangement joins TRBV7-9 to TRBJ1-1, with D hard to call. Germline V CDR1 and CDR2: SEHNR, FQNEAQ (reference sequence). The CDR3 has 10 amino acids. V lost 10 bases, J lost 10 bases, and 13 bases lay in between. The CDR3 DNA sequence: TGTGCCACCGGGCCCAGCGGAGCTTTCTTT. It is translated as CATGPSGAFF.

This clone was seen once. This sequence joins TRBV6-5 and TRBJ2-3; D call uncertain. Trimming took 8 bases from V and 5 from J, leaving 11 bases between them. CDR3 size: 12 residues. Germline CDR1 and CDR2: MNHEY and SVGAGI. The CDR3 DNA reads TGTGCCAGCGCCATGCTGAGAGATACGCAGTATTTT. Its translation: CASAMLRDTQYF.

The V call is TRBV6-5, the J call TRBJ1-1; tentative D call: TRBD1 (6 bases). The CDR3 runs to 14 residues. The germline CDR1 and CDR2 sequences are MNHEY and SVGAGI. Trimming cost V 7 bases and J 1 base, with 13 bases left between them. The CDR3 is CASTHPQGNTEAFF. For the CDR3, the DNA is TGTGCCAGCACCCACCCACAGGGGAACACTGAAGCTTTCTTT.

This chain connects TRBV4-3 to TRBJ2-7; 13 bases match TRBD2. V trimming: 4 bases; J trimming: 1 base; junction bases outside the gene matches: 7. CDR3 length: 17 residues. Germline CDR1 LGHNA, CDR2 YSLEER. CDR3 sequence reads: CASSPRLAGGWSYEQYF. Written as DNA, the CDR3 is TGCGCCAGCAGCCCGAGACTAGCGGGGGGATGGTCCTACGAGCAGTACTTC.

The chain employs TRBV6-2 or TRBV6-3 and TRBJ2-1; 10 nucleotides match TRBD2. Germline V gene sequence: CDR1 MNHEY, CDR2 SVGEGT. This CDR3 is 15 amino acids long. The V gene end was trimmed by 6 bases and the J gene end by 4 bases; junction bases not matched to a gene: 6. CDR3 coding DNA: TGTGCCAGCAGACCTATAGCGGGGGGATACAATGAGCAGTTCTTC. Translated: CASRPIAGGYNEQFF.

This rearrangement joins TRBV11-2 to TRBJ2-7; 7 bases align to TRBD2. Germline V gene data show CDR1 as SGHAT and CDR2 as FQNNGV. Trimming took 5 bases from V and 4 from J; bases not matched to a gene: 8. The CDR3 is 14 residues long. The CDR3 loop reads CASSPPGRGYEQYF. CDR3 in DNA: TGTGCCAGCAGCCCTCCGGGGAGGGGATACGAGCAGTACTTC.

Note on this clone: One end of the junction fails to match germline, which may point to a read error. The CDR3 nucleotides read TGTGCCAGCAGTGAGTACCGACAGGGGGGGAGCTTC. It specifies CASSEYRQGGSF. V usage is TRBV6-1 and J usage is TRBJ2-7, with 9 positions matching TRBD1. The CDR3 spans 12 residues. Germline V gene lookup returns CDR1 MNHNS and CDR2 SASEGT.

This chain joins TRBV11-1 and TRBJ1-1; D unresolved. Germline lookup yields CDR1 SGHAT and CDR2 FQDESV (reference sequence). The CDR3 loop spans 14 amino acids. V gave up 0 bases and J gave up 5 bases, with 10 bases separating them. In DNA form, the CDR3 reads TGTGCCAGCAGCTTAGCCCGGGGTGGGACTGAAGCTTTCTTT. This gives the protein CASSLARGGTEAFF.

This clone was detected once. V usage is TRBV28 and J usage is TRBJ1-1, with 8 bases matching TRBD1. CDR1 is MDHEN and CDR2 is SYDVKM in the germline V gene. The CDR3 is made up of 17 amino acids. V dropped 3 bases and J dropped 0; count of bases not matched to a gene: 9. The CDR3 bases are TGTGCCAGCAGTTTTCCGCAGGGGGCGACGATGAACACTGAAGCTTTCTTT. This gives the protein CASSFPQGATMNTEAFF.

CDR3 sequence reads: CASSPRTEAFF. The CDR3 nucleotides read TGTGCCAGCAGTCCCAGGACTGAAGCTTTCTTT. The V and J genes are TRBV6-6 and TRBJ1-1; no clear D gene. CDR1 is MNHNY, CDR2 SVGAGI, per germline (reference sequence). The CDR3 is made up of 11 amino acids. V lost 5 bases, J lost 5 bases, and 6 bases lay in between.

This chain joins TRBV18 and TRBJ2-3, with TRBD2 identical over 9 bases. The CDR3 runs 16 residues. After removal of 0 bases from V and 2 bases from J, the junction contained 3 bases not matched to a gene. Germline-derived CDR1 and CDR2 are KGHSH and LQKENI. Here the CDR3 DNA reads TGTGCCAGCTCACCACCCTTAGCGGGGGCCACAGATACGCAGTATTTT. Translating it yields CASSPPLAGATDTQYF.

The chain recombines TRBV20-1 with TRBJ2-1, with D possibly matching TRBD1 (5 bases). Germline-derived CDR1 and CDR2 are DFQATT and SNEGSKA (reference sequence). The CDR3 covers 10 residues. V lost 6 bases and J lost 11, with 11 bases in between. CDR3 region: CSALAGQQFF. In DNA form, the CDR3 reads TGCAGTGCCTTAGCAGGGCAGCAGTTCTTC.

V usage is TRBV5-1 and J usage is TRBJ1-1; the match to TRBD1 covers 7 bases. The CDR3 covers 15 residues. CDR1 and CDR2 from the germline V gene are SGHRS and YFSETQ. The junction had 8 bases not matched to a gene; V was cut back by 5 bases and J by 1 base. The CDR3 protein is CASRPGTAQNTEAFF. In nucleotides, the CDR3 is TGCGCCAGCAGGCCCGGGACAGCTCAGAACACTGAAGCTTTCTTT.

V usage is TRBV6-2 or TRBV6-3 and J usage is TRBJ2-3, with 7 bases lining up with TRBD2. Germline lookup yields CDR1 MNHEY and CDR2 SVGEGT. Germline trimming cut 6 bases from V and 3 bases from J; bases unmatched to any gene: 6. The CDR3 length is 14 residues. The DNA of the CDR3 is TGTGCCAGCAGCCGCGGGGGAAGGACAGATACGCAGTATTTT. Residues: CASSRGGRTDTQYF.

The chain is built from TRBV7-9 and TRBJ2-2, with D uncertain. The CDR3 covers 16 residues. CDR1 and CDR2 from the germline V gene are SEHNR and FQNEAQ (reference sequence). Trimming took off 3 bases at V and 0 bases at J, with 11 bases between the two ends. The CDR3 spells CASSFHQAANTGELFF. The CDR3 DNA is TGTGCCAGCAGCTTCCATCAGGCTGCGAACACCGGGGAGCTGTTTTTT.

The gene calls are TRBV18 and TRBJ2-5, with 8 bases that match TRBD1. V was pared by 4 bases and J by 4 bases, with 2 bases of the junction left unmatched. From germline, CDR1 is KGHSH and CDR2 LQKENI. The CDR3 spans 13 residues. This CDR3 is CASSLGTGETQYF. The CDR3 DNA reads TGTGCCAGCTCACTTGGGACAGGAGAGACCCAGTACTTC.

V gene TRBV21-1 combines with J gene TRBJ1-5; the DNA was not compared with TRBD1, the D call given in the table. TRBV21-1 is a known pseudogene. CDR3 size: 21 residues. CDR3 nucleotide sequence: TGTGCCAGCAGCAAAGCCGAGAGAACGGGACAGGGATCCCCGAGCAATCAGCCCCAGCATTTT. Protein sequence: CASSKAERTGQGSPSNQPQHF.

Written as DNA, the CDR3 is TGTGCCAGCAGGCAGGGGGCCCAAGAGACCCAGTACTTC. This gives the protein CASRQGAQETQYF. This chain uses TRBV27 with TRBJ2-5; 8 bases map to TRBD1. CDR1 and CDR2 (germline): MNHEY, SMNVEV (reference sequence). The junction had 1 base not matched to a gene; V was cut back by 6 bases and J by 1 base. The CDR3 is 13 residues long.

This clone has more than one count but fewer than ten. This rearrangement joins TRBV9 to TRBJ2-1; 7 bases align to TRBD2. The V segment lost 4 bases and the J segment 1 base; nucleotides outside the gene matches: 5. Germline CDR1 is SGDLS and CDR2 is YYNGEE. The CDR3 has 15 residues. DNA for the CDR3: TGTGCCAGCAGCCCAGCGGGGCCATCCTACAATGAGCAGTTCTTC. It encodes CASSPAGPSYNEQFF.

The gene calls are TRBV7-8 and TRBJ2-1; TRBD2 matches 15 bases. V shed 5 bases and J 3 bases; nucleotides not matched to a gene: 5. Germline V gives CDR1 SGHVS, CDR2 FQNEAQ. The CDR3 length is 17 residues. CDR3 DNA sequence: TGTGCCAGCAGCAAGGGACTAGCGGGGGGATACTACAATGAGCAGTTCTTC. Its protein is CASSKGLAGGYYNEQFF.

This chain uses TRBV23-1 with TRBJ1-5; D ambiguous. TRBV23-1 is labeled an ORF, and its function is uncertain. This CDR3 region has 16 residues. Trimming removed 4 bases at V and 2 bases at J, with 15 bases between. The DNA for the CDR3 is TGCGCCAGCAGTCCCCCGCCAGGTTGTCGCAATCAGCCCCAGCATTTT. Translated: CASSPPPGCRNQPQHF.

The chain links TRBV7-7 to TRBJ2-7; a weak D match, TRBD2 (6 bases). The CDR3 runs 15 residues. Germline V gives CDR1 SSHAT, CDR2 FNYEAQ (reference sequence). V dropped 5 bases and J dropped 3 bases, with 17 bases sitting between them. CDR3 residues: CASSPSIGSVYEQYF. The CDR3 DNA reads TGTGCCAGCAGCCCTAGTATCGGGAGCGTCTACGAGCAGTACTTC.

The V call is TRBV5-6, the J call TRBJ2-3, with 11 bases matching TRBD2. The J segment lost 1 base and the V segment lost 2 bases, leaving 6 bases of the junction unmatched. Germline values: CDR1 SGHDT, CDR2 YYEEEE. The CDR3 loop spans 17 amino acids. CDR3 in DNA: TGTGCCAGCAGCTTTCCACTAGCGGGGGTGCGCACAGATACGCAGTATTTT. Translation: CASSFPLAGVRTDTQYF.

This chain links TRBV7-2 with TRBJ2-1, with 8 bases lining up with TRBD2. V gave up 0 bases and J gave up 2 bases; unmatched junction bases: 3. The CDR3 spans 16 residues. CDR1 and CDR2 (germline): SGHTA, FQGNSA. Here the CDR3 reads CASSLASGGPYNEQFF. The DNA of the CDR3 is TGTGCCAGCAGCTTAGCAAGCGGGGGCCCCTACAATGAGCAGTTCTTC.

This chain joins TRBV18 and TRBJ1-5, with TRBD1 identical over 7 bases. This CDR3 region has 15 residues. Germline-derived CDR1 and CDR2 are KGHSH and LQKENI. The V and J ends lost 2 bases and 6 bases, in that order; junction bases with no gene match: 7. CDR3 region: CASSPSGQSTQPQHF. DNA of the CDR3: TGTGCCAGCTCACCATCGGGACAGAGTACTCAGCCCCAGCATTTT.

V usage is TRBV7-2 and J usage is TRBJ1-1, with 11 bases aligning to TRBD1. V dropped 3 bases and J dropped 0; count of bases not matched to a gene: 6. The CDR3 extends over 17 amino acids. The germline V gene encodes CDR1 SGHTA and CDR2 FQGNSA. CDR3 loop: CASSFMDRGLMNTEAFF. The CDR3 DNA follows: TGTGCCAGCAGCTTCATGGACAGGGGGCTTATGAACACTGAAGCTTTCTTT.

V and J are TRBV9 and TRBJ2-3, with 7 bases aligning to TRBD2. The CDR3 sequence is 14 residues long. Germline CDR1 reads SGDLS; CDR2 reads YYNGEE. Trimming took 7 bases from V and 0 from J; bases not matched to a gene: 5. CDR3 DNA sequence: TGTGCCAGCCTTCCGGGACTAAGCACAGATACGCAGTATTTT. The encoded protein is CASLPGLSTDTQYF.

V and J are TRBV5-1 and TRBJ2-3; TRBD1 matches 8 bases. The CDR3 sequence is 14 residues long. V lost 0 bases to trimming and J lost 7 bases; unmatched junction nucleotides: 4. Germline CDR1 reads SGHRS; CDR2 reads YFSETQ. This CDR3 is CASSLATGEYTQYF. CDR3 sequence (DNA): TGCGCCAGCAGCTTGGCGACAGGGGAGTATACGCAGTATTTT.

The rearrangement uses TRBV29-1 and TRBJ1-1; tentatively, D is TRBD1 (6 bases). The CDR3 totals 14 residues. The germline V and J ends were trimmed by 3 bases and 1 base, with 12 bases remaining between them. From germline, CDR1 is SQVTM and CDR2 ANQGSEA. The DNA for the CDR3 is TGCAGCGTTGAGGTTTGGGGGCAGAACACTGAAGCTTTCTTT. Protein sequence: CSVEVWGQNTEAFF.